Each of the 3 T cell receptor beta chains below was sequenced from the same sample in a study of blood T cells in healthy people across ages. It was with a sample-barcoded 5' primer and a J-beta primer mix that a second PCR of roughly 7 to 12 cycles was run. TCRdb reprocessed the 5' RACE reads via MiXCR and lists one record per CDR3 protein. The table has 850,000 to 950,000 distinct CDR3 sequences, under 35% seen once. Sequences were obtained from blood. The source is a woman of 80 years or more in good health.

Many counts were recorded for this clonotype. J is TRBJ2-3 and V is TRBV5-6; unclear D gene. Deletions cut 1 base from V and 1 base from J, with 7 bases between. The V gene's germline CDR1 is SGHDT and CDR2 YYEEEE. The CDR3 extends over 14 amino acids. The CDR3 bases are TGTGCCAGCAGCTTGTTTCTGGGCACAGATACGCAGTATTTT. Translated, it gives CASSLFLGTDTQYF.

The rearrangement uses TRBV6-6 and TRBJ1-5, with a tentative D call TRBD1 (6 bases). V lost 6 bases and J lost 5, with 20 bases in between. The CDR3 extends over 16 amino acids. Germline V lookup: CDR1 MNHNY, CDR2 SVGAGI (reference sequence). In nucleotides, the CDR3 is TGTGCCAGCAGCAACTCTCGGGGGCAGGGCGATCAGCCCCAGCATTTT. Encoded protein: CASSNSRGQGDQPQHF.

This clonotype was seen more than once but under ten times. The chain uses TRBV5-4 and TRBJ2-4, with no clear D. V gave up 4 bases and J gave up 4 bases, with 12 bases separating them. The germline gives CDR1 SGHNT, CDR2 YYREEE (reference sequence). The CDR3 sequence is 14 residues long. The CDR3 bases are TGTGCCAGCAGCCCTGTCATGGGGAAAAACATTCAGTACTTC. This encodes CASSPVMGKNIQYF.